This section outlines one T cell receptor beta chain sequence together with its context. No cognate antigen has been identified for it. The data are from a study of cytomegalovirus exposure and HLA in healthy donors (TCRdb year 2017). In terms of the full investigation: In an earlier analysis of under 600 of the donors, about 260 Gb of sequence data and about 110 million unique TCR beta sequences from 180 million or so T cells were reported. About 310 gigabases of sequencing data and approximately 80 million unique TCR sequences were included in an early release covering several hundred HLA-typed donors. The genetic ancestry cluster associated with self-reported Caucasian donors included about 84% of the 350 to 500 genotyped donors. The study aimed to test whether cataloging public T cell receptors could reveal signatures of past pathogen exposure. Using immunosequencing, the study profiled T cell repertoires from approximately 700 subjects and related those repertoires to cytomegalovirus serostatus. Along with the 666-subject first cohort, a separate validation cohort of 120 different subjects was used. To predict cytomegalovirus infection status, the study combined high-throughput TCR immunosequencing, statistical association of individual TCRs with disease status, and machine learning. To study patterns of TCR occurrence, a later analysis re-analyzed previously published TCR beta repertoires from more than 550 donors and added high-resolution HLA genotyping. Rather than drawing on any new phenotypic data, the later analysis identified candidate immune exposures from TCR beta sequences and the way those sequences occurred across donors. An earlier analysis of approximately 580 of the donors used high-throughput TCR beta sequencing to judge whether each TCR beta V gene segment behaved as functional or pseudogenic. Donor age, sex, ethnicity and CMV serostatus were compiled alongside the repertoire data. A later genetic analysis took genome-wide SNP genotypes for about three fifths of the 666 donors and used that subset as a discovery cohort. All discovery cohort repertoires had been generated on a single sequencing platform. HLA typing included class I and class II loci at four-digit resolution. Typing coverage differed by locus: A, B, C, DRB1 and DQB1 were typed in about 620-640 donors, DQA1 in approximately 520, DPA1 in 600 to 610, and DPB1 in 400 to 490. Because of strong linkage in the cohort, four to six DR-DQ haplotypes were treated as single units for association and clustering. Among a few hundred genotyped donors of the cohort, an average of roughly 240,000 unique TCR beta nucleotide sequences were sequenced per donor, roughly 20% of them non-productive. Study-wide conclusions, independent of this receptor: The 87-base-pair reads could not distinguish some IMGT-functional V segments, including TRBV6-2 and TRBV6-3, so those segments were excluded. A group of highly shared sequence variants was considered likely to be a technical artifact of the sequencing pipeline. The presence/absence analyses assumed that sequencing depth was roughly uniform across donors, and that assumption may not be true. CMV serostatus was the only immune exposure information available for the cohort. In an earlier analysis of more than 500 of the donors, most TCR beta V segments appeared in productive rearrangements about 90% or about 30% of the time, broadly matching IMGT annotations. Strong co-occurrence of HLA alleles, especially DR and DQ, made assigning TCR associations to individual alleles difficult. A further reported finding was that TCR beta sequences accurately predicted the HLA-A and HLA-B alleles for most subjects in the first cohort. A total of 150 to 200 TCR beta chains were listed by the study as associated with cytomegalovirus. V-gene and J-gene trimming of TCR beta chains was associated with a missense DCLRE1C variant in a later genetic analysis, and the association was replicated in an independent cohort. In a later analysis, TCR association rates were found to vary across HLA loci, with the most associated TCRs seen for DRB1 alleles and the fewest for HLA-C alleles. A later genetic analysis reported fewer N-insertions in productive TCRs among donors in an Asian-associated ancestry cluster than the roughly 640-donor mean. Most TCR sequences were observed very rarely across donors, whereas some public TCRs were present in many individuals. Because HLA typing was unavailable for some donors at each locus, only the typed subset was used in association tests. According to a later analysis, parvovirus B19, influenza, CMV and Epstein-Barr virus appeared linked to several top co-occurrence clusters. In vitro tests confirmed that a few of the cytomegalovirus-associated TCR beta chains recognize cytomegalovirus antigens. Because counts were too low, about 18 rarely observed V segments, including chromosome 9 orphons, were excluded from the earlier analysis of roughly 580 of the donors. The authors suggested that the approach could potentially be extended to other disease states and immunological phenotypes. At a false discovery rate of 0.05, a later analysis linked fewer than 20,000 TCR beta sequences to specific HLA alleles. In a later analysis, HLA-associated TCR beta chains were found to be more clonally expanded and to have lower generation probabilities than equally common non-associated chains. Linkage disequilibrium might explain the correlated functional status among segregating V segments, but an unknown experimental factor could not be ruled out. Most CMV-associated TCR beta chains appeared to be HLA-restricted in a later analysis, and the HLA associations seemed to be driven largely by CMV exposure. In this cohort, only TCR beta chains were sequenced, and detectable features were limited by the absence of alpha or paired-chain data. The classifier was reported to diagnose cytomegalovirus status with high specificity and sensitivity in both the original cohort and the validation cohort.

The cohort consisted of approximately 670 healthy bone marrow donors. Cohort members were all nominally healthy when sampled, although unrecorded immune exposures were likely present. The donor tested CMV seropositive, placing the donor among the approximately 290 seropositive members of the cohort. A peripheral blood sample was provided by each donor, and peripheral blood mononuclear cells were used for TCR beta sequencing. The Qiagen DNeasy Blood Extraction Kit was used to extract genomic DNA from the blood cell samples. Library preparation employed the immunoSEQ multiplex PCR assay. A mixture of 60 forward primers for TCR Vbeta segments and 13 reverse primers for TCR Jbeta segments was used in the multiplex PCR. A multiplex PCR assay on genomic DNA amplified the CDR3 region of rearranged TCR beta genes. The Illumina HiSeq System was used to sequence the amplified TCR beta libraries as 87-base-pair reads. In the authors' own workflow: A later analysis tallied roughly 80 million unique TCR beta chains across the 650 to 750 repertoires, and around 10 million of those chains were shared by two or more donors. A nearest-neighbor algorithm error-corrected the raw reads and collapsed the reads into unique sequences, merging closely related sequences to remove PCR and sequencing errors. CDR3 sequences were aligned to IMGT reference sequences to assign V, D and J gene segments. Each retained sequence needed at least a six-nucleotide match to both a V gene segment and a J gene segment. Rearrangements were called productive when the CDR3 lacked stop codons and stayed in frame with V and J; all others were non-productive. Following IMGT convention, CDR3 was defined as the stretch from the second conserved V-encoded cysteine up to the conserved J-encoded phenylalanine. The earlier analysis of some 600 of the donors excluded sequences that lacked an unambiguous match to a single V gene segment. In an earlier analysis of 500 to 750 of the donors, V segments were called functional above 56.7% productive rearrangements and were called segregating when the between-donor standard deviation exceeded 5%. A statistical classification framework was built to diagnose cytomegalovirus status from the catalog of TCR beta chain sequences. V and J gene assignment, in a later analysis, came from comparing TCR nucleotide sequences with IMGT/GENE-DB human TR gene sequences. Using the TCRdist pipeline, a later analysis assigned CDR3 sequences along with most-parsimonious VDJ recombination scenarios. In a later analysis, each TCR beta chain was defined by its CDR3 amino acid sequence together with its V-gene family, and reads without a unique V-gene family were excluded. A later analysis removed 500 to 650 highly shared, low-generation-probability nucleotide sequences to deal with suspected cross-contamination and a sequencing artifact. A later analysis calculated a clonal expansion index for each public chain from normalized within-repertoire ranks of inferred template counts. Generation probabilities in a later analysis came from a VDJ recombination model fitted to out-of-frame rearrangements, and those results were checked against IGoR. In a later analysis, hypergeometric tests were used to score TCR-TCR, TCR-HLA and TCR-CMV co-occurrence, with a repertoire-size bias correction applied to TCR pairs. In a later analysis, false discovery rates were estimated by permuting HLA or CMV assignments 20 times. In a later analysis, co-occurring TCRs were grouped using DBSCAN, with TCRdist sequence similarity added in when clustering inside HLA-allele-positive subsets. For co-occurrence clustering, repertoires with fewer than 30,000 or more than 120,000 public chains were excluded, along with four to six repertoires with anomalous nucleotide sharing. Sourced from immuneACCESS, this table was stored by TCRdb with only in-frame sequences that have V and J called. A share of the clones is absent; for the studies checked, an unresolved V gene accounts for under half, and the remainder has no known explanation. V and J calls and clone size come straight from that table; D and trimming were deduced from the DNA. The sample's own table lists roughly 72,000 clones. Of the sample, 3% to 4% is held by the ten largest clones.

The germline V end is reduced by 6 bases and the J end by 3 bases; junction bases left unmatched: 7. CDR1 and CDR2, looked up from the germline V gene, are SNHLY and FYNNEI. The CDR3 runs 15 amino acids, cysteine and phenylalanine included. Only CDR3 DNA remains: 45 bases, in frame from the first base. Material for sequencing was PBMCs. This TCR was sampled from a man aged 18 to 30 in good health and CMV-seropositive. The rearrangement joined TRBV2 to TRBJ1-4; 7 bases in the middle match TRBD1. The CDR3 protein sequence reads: CASRGRTGANEKLFF. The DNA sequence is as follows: TGTGCCAGCAGAGGCCGGACAGGTGCTAATGAAAAACTGTTTTTT.